A single sample is the source of the 26 T cell receptor beta chains below, sequenced in a study of blood T cell repertoires in COVID-19. Assay used: immunoSEQ multiplex PCR; TCRdb lists only in-frame clones, some missing. The sample shows about 380,000 clones, 88% of them seen only once. The sequenced sample consisted of PBMCs or T cells enriched from blood (not recorded which). The receptor set was obtained from a woman between 18 and 30 years old who had recovered from COVID-19.

This clone was observed a few times. CDR3 in amino acids: CASSSRDRGLRGSPLHF. The CDR3 coding sequence is TGTGCCAGCAGCTCAAGGGACAGGGGGCTAAGGGGATCACCCCTCCACTTT. This chain links TRBV12-1 with TRBJ1-6; the D call TRBD1 from the table was never checked on the DNA. TRBV12-1 counts as a pseudogene. The CDR3 sequence is 17 residues long.

The chain employs TRBV28 and TRBJ1-2; TRBD1 might be the D (5 bases). CDR3 length equals 12 residues. Per germline, CDR1 MDHEN and CDR2 SYDVKM. V shed 9 bases and J shed 8 bases, with 16 bases lying between them. This CDR3 reads CASQAGPRGYTF. As DNA, the CDR3 is TGTGCCAGTCAAGCGGGGCCGCGGGGCTACACCTTC.

The chain carries TRBV27 and TRBJ1-5; 9 nucleotides match TRBD1. This CDR3 is 15 amino acids long. Germline V gives CDR1 MNHEY, CDR2 SMNVEV (reference sequence). The V segment lost 5 bases and the J segment 1 base; nucleotides outside the gene matches: 3. As DNA, the CDR3 is TGTGCCAGCAGTAGGACAGGGGTGAGCAATCAGCCCCAGCATTTT. It encodes CASSRTGVSNQPQHF.

This clone was counted a few times. The V call is TRBV28, the J call TRBJ1-5, with 10 bases matching TRBD1. This CDR3 spans 18 amino acids. V lost 3 bases, J lost 5 bases, and 13 bases stayed unmatched. CDR1 is MDHEN and CDR2 is SYDVKM in the germline V gene. The CDR3 protein is CASSFWTGTGAIYQPQHF. As DNA, the CDR3 is TGTGCCAGCAGTTTTTGGACCGGGACAGGGGCGATTTATCAGCCCCAGCATTTT.

V gene TRBV6-5 combines with J gene TRBJ2-7; 8 nucleotides line up with TRBD1. V lost 10 bases, J lost 4 bases, and 6 bases stayed unmatched. Per the germline V gene, CDR1 is MNHEY and CDR2 is SVGAGI. The CDR3 length is 12 residues. The CDR3 DNA follows: TGTGCCACTCTGGGACAGGCTTACGAGCAGTACTTC. Translating gives CATLGQAYEQYF.

J is TRBJ1-1 and V is TRBV19; D might be TRBD1 (5 bases). This CDR3 region has 14 residues. CDR1 is LNHDA, CDR2 SQIVND, per germline (reference sequence). V was pared by 9 bases and J by 2 bases, with 16 bases between. Written as DNA, the CDR3 is TGTGCCAGCTCACGGGGGGAAAGAAACACTGAAGCTTTCTTT. It encodes CASSRGERNTEAFF.

The rearrangement joins TRBV6-5 to TRBJ2-3; perhaps TRBD2 as D (7 bases). Trimming left V 8 bases short and J 2 bases short, with 14 bases between. Per germline, CDR1 MNHEY and CDR2 SVGAGI. The CDR3 sequence is 14 residues long. The CDR3, as DNA: TGTGCCAGCGCGCGGGGGCCTAACACAGATACGCAGTATTTT. It codes for CASARGPNTDTQYF.

The chain employs TRBV27 and TRBJ2-7; 9 positions match TRBD1. Germline CDR1 and CDR2: MNHEY and SMNVEV (reference sequence). This CDR3 region has 14 residues. The trim removed 6 bases at V and 2 bases at J, leaving 5 bases unmatched. DNA of the CDR3: TGTGCCAGCAGCGAAAGGACAGGGGCCTACGAGCAGTACTTC. This gives the protein CASSERTGAYEQYF.

This clone has a handful of counts. The chain joins TRBV27 to TRBJ1-6; D uncertain. The CDR3 runs 15 residues. The ends were cut back, 0 bases at V and 3 bases at J, with 6 bases in the middle. Germline V gene data show CDR1 as MNHEY and CDR2 as SMNVEV (reference sequence). The CDR3 spells CASSLSSGYNSPLHF. The CDR3 DNA is TGTGCCAGCAGTTTATCCAGCGGCTATAATTCACCCCTCCACTTT.

This rearrangement joins TRBV19 to TRBJ1-2, with D perhaps matching TRBD1 (6 bases). Germline lookup yields CDR1 LNHDA and CDR2 SQIVND (reference sequence). The CDR3 covers 14 residues. V was pared by 3 bases and J by 8 bases, with 16 bases between. The CDR3, as DNA: TGTGCCAGTAGTATCTGGGGGCGCGACGGAGGCTACACCTTC. Its translation: CASSIWGRDGGYTF.

This sequence joins TRBV28 and TRBJ1-5; D ambiguous. Germline V lookup: CDR1 MDHEN, CDR2 SYDVKM. The CDR3 is 11 amino acids. V lost 4 bases, J lost 9 bases, and 7 bases lay in between. CDR3 in amino acids: CASSSRPPQHF. Here the CDR3 DNA reads TGTGCCAGCAGTTCCCGTCCGCCCCAGCATTTT.

The chain joins TRBV10-3 to TRBJ1-5, with D uncertain. V lost 2 bases, J lost 7 bases, and 9 bases lay in between. CDR1 ENHRY and CDR2 SYGVKD come from the germline V gene. The CDR3 covers 13 residues. CDR3 bases: TGTGCCATCAGTGAGGAATGGAGCCAGCCCCAGCATTTT. Its protein product is CAISEEWSQPQHF.

This clone was detected only a few times. The chain employs TRBV30 and TRBJ1-2, with a weak D call TRBD1 (5 bases). The germline gives CDR1 GTSNPN, CDR2 SVGIG (reference sequence). CDR3 length equals 13 residues. Trimming removed 5 bases at V and 8 bases at J, with 18 bases between. The CDR3 is CAWEAVGGDGYTF. The CDR3 nucleotides are TGTGCCTGGGAGGCGGTCGGAGGGGACGGCTACACCTTC.

The chain has TRBV6-5 and TRBJ2-2; a weak D match, TRBD2 (6 bases). V was trimmed by 0 bases and J by 5 bases, leaving 7 bases between them. Germline CDR1 MNHEY, CDR2 SVGAGI. The CDR3 sequence is 14 residues long. The CDR3 region has the DNA TGTGCCAGCAGTTACTCGGAGGGAACCGGGGAGCTGTTTTTT. Its translation is CASSYSEGTGELFF.

The chain carries TRBV28 and TRBJ2-1, with TRBD1 matching over 8 bases. The trim removed 8 bases at V and 7 bases at J, leaving 13 bases unmatched. CDR3 length equals 15 residues. Germline V gene sequence: CDR1 MDHEN, CDR2 SYDVKM. The chain's CDR3 is CASGKTDRGGNEQFF. The DNA of the CDR3 is TGTGCCAGCGGAAAAACAGACAGGGGCGGGAATGAGCAGTTCTTC.

V gene TRBV28 combines with J gene TRBJ1-5; 8 nucleotides line up with TRBD1. The CDR3 covers 15 residues. V dropped 5 bases and J dropped 3; count of bases not matched to a gene: 6. The germline gives CDR1 MDHEN, CDR2 SYDVKM. DNA for the CDR3: TGTGCCAGCAGTCTTGAGACAGGGGACAATCAGCCCCAGCATTTT. It specifies CASSLETGDNQPQHF.

The chain is built from TRBV9 and TRBJ2-1; 8 bases align to TRBD2. Per germline, CDR1 SGDLS and CDR2 YYNGEE. V dropped 0 bases and J dropped 6; count of bases not matched to a gene: 2. CDR3 size: 14 residues. The CDR3 spells CASSVGTSLNEQFF. CDR3 nucleotides: TGTGCCAGCAGCGTAGGGACTAGCCTCAATGAGCAGTTCTTC.

V usage is TRBV6-5 and J usage is TRBJ2-5; weak D call: TRBD2 (5 bases). Per the germline V gene, CDR1 is MNHEY and CDR2 is SVGAGI. The CDR3 runs 15 residues. Trimming pared 7 bases from V and 0 bases from J, leaving 15 bases between. The CDR3 is CASTPEGVYQETQYF. CDR3 DNA: TGTGCCAGCACCCCCGAGGGAGTCTACCAAGAGACCCAGTACTTC.

A few counts support this clone. The rearrangement uses TRBV19 and TRBJ2-3; 7 bases line up with TRBD1. CDR1 and CDR2 from the germline V gene are LNHDA and SQIVND (reference sequence). This CDR3 comprises 16 residues. The ends lost 6 bases at V and 0 bases at J; junction bases unmatched: 9. The CDR3 sequence: CASRFSGTASTDTQYF. As DNA, the CDR3 is TGTGCCAGTAGGTTTTCCGGGACAGCTAGCACAGATACGCAGTATTTT.

The V gene is TRBV2, the J gene TRBJ1-2, with 9 nucleotides matching TRBD1. CDR3 size: 13 residues. The V gene's germline CDR1 is SNHLY and CDR2 FYNNEI. V lost 8 bases, J lost 4 bases, and 5 bases stayed unmatched. The CDR3 loop reads CASGDRDFYGYTF. The CDR3 DNA reads TGTGCCAGCGGGGACAGGGACTTCTATGGCTACACCTTC.

This chain joins TRBV2 and TRBJ1-6; D might be TRBD1 (6 bases). V was shortened by 6 bases and J by 7 bases, with 13 bases between the two germline ends. The length of the CDR3 is 14 residues. CDR1 and CDR2 from the germline V gene are SNHLY and FYNNEI. CDR3 sequence (DNA): TGTGCCAGCAGGGGGGACGGACAGAATTCACCCCTCCACTTT. This encodes CASRGDGQNSPLHF. Drawing the rest from reference TRBV2 and TRBJ1-6, the complete variable domain is EPEVTQTPSHQVTQMGQEVILRCVPISNHLYFYWYRQILGQKVEFLVSFYNNEISEKSEIFDDQFSVERPDGSNFTLKIRSTKLEDSAMYFCASRGDGQNSPLHFGNGTRLTVT.

This chain links TRBV9 with TRBJ2-7; 8 nucleotides agree with TRBD1. The germline CDR1 and CDR2 sequences are SGDLS and YYNGEE. The ends lost 0 bases at V and 2 bases at J; junction bases unmatched: 4. CDR3 length equals 15 residues. The CDR3 DNA sequence: TGTGCCAGCAGCGTAGAGGACAGGGACGCCTACGAGCAGTACTTC. Its protein product is CASSVEDRDAYEQYF.

The chain couples TRBV7-9 to TRBJ1-5; no firm D call. The CDR3 spans 15 residues. Trimming removed 3 bases from V and 3 bases from J, with 12 bases in between. From germline, CDR1 is SEHNR and CDR2 FQNEAQ (reference sequence). CDR3 sequence reads: CASSFGPNHNQPQHF. The CDR3 DNA reads as TGTGCCAGCAGCTTCGGTCCCAACCACAATCAGCCCCAGCATTTT.

J is TRBJ2-3 and V is TRBV3-1 (or the pseudogene TRBV3-2); TRBD2 is a possible D gene (7 bases). The CDR3 spans 17 residues. V shed 1 base and J shed 5 bases, with 19 bases lying between them. Germline lookup yields CDR1 LGHDT and CDR2 YNNKEL (reference sequence). The CDR3 loop reads CASSQVGVRGAGDTQYF. DNA for the CDR3: TGTGCCAGCAGCCAAGTTGGGGTACGGGGGGCCGGAGATACGCAGTATTTT.

The J gene is TRBJ1-2, the V gene TRBV5-6, with 7 bases lining up with TRBD1. Losses at the gene ends were 4 bases for V and 4 bases for J; bases not matched to a gene: 13. Germline CDR1 is SGHDT and CDR2 is YYEEEE. The CDR3 is 16 residues long. CDR3 in amino acids: CASSLPRGGGSYGYTF. CDR3 coding DNA: TGTGCCAGCAGCCTACCCCGCGGAGGGGGCAGCTATGGCTACACCTTC. Using reference TRBV5-6 and TRBJ1-2 for the parts outside the CDR3, the full variable domain is DAGVTQSPTHLIKTRGQQVTLRCSPKSGHDTVSWYQQALGQGPQFIFQYYEEEERQRGNFPDRFSGHQFPNYSSELNVNALLLGDSALYLCASSLPRGGGSYGYTFGSGTRLTVV.

This sequence joins TRBV10-3 and TRBJ1-3; D is undetermined. The CDR3 loop spans 12 amino acids. CDR1 is ENHRY, CDR2 SYGVKD, per germline. V was clipped by 6 bases and J by 1 base, with 4 bases between them. The CDR3 loop reads CAISLSGNTIYF. CDR3 coding DNA: TGTGCCATCAGCCTTTCTGGAAACACCATATATTTT.